The source of this T cell receptor (beta chain) is a study of T cell repertoires in cytomegalovirus infection. A single record per CDR3 protein comes from TCRdb applying MiXCR to the reads. The table records fewer than 650,000 distinct CDR3 sequences, around 40% of them present only once. This clonotype turned up a few times. What it binds is not known. Per the germline V gene, CDR1 is SEHNR and CDR2 is FQNEAQ (reference sequence). This CDR3 has 16 amino acids. The V segment lost 6 bases and the J segment 8 bases; nucleotides outside the gene matches: 11. The sample in question was cultured PBMCs, obtained from culture after CMV antigen stimulation. The receptor's source is a human donor in good health (CMV status not recorded). Some clones in this sample may be carry-over from other donors' samples. The chain recombines TRBV7-9 with TRBJ2-1, with 12 bases fitting TRBD1. CDR3 loop: CASSSSRDRGLYEQFF. CDR3 nucleotides: TGTGCCAGCAGTTCCTCCCGGGACAGGGGGCTGTATGAGCAGTTCTTC.